These 14 T cell receptor beta chains originate from one sample sequenced in a study of CD8 T cells in Susac syndrome (dated by TCRdb to about 2019). Library creation used the immunoSEQ multiplex PCR assay. RNA was extracted using the RNeasy kit, and roughly 0.45 to 1 ug of the RNA was reverse transcribed with random hexamers. TCRdb redid the processing of the public reads, applying fastp at Q25 and MiXCR, and retained in-frame beta chains. Merged by CDR3 protein, the rows form single entries marked with the most common genes and DNA. The table for this sample lists a few hundred thousand distinct CDR3 sequences; about 90% of them were counted only once. The ten largest clones represent around 0.15% of the sample. The sample was CD8+ T cells from PBMCs. The receptors shown here come from a human donor with multiple sclerosis.

The chain joins TRBV7-8 to TRBJ2-1, with 8 bases fitting TRBD2. The germline gives CDR1 SGHVS, CDR2 FQNEAQ. V lost 2 bases, J lost 6 bases, and 3 bases stayed unmatched. The CDR3 runs 14 residues. DNA of the CDR3: TGTGCCAGCAGCTTACTTGGGACTAGCAATGAGCAGTTCTTC. Amino acid sequence: CASSLLGTSNEQFF.

The chain has TRBV6-2 or TRBV6-3 and TRBJ2-1; D may be TRBD1 or TRBD2 (6 bases each). Per germline, CDR1 MNHEY and CDR2 SVGEGT. Trimming took off 5 bases at V and 6 bases at J, with 17 bases between the two ends. The CDR3 is made up of 15 amino acids. This CDR3 reads CASSRDPGGLNEQFF. The CDR3 DNA is TGTGCCAGCAGTCGTGACCCCGGGGGCCTCAATGAGCAGTTCTTC.

This chain connects TRBV11-2 to TRBJ1-1; D gene ambiguous. The germline V gene has CDR1 SGHAT and CDR2 FQNNGV. CDR3 length equals 12 residues. Trimming took 4 bases from V and 8 from J, leaving 11 bases between them. This CDR3 is CASSSGRLEAFF. The CDR3 DNA is TGTGCCAGCAGCTCCGGACGGCTAGAAGCTTTCTTT.

The rearrangement links TRBV13 to TRBJ1-4; D not resolved. The CDR3 contains 12 residues. The V end was cut by 5 bases, the J end by 8 bases, with 9 bases between. Germline-derived CDR1 and CDR2 are PRHDT and FYEKMQ (reference sequence). CDR3 sequence: CASSPSREKLFF. CDR3 nucleotide sequence: TGTGCCAGCAGCCCCTCCCGAGAAAAACTGTTTTTT.

The chain recombines TRBV11-2 with TRBJ2-1; possibly TRBD2 for D (6 bases). V lost 5 bases, J lost 8 bases, and 10 bases lay in between. The CDR3 sequence is 12 residues long. Germline V CDR1 and CDR2: SGHAT, FQNNGV. CDR3 bases: TGTGCCAGCAGCCGTCGGAGGGATGAGCAGTTCTTC. Residues: CASSRRRDEQFF.

The chain links TRBV7-6 to TRBJ1-5, with D hard to call. The germline gives CDR1 SGHVS, CDR2 FNYEAQ. This CDR3 spans 13 amino acids. Trimming cost V 6 bases and J 1 base, with 7 bases left between them. The CDR3 loop is CASSKRSNQPQHF. For the CDR3, the DNA is TGTGCCAGCAGTAAAAGGAGCAATCAGCCCCAGCATTTT.

V gene TRBV27 combines with J gene TRBJ2-5; 11 bases are a match to TRBD2. Germline V gene lookup returns CDR1 MNHEY and CDR2 SMNVEV (reference sequence). The CDR3 sequence is 15 residues long. Unmatched junction bases numbered 7, after V lost 5 bases and J lost 5 bases. The CDR3 nucleotides are TGTGCCAGCAGTGTCTCCGGGACTAGCGGCGAGACCCAGTACTTC. Protein product: CASSVSGTSGETQYF.

The chain is built from TRBV7-6 and TRBJ2-7, with a tentative D call TRBD1 (5 bases). The CDR3 extends over 13 amino acids. Germline CDR1 is SGHVS and CDR2 is FNYEAQ. Trimming shortened V by 5 bases and J by 6 bases, and 14 bases separated the two germline ends. CDR3 sequence reads: CASSGAPGVEQYF. In DNA form, the CDR3 reads TGTGCCAGCAGCGGGGCGCCTGGGGTCGAGCAGTACTTC.

In its sample, this clonotype was seen a few times. V and J are TRBV5-4 and TRBJ2-1, with D unresolved. CDR1 and CDR2 (germline): SGHNT, YYREEE (reference sequence). V dropped 0 bases and J dropped 9 bases, with 4 bases sitting between them. The CDR3 is 11 residues long. The CDR3 reads CASSLEGEQFF. For the CDR3, the DNA is TGTGCCAGCAGCTTGGAGGGTGAGCAGTTCTTC.

The V and J genes are TRBV7-9 and TRBJ2-7; 10 nucleotides align to TRBD1. The CDR3 is made up of 15 amino acids. The ends lost 1 base at V and 4 bases at J; junction bases unmatched: 4. The germline gives CDR1 SEHNR, CDR2 FQNEAQ (reference sequence). Here the CDR3 reads CASSLVGTGEYEQYF. The DNA for the CDR3 is TGTGCCAGCAGCTTAGTCGGGACAGGGGAGTACGAGCAGTACTTC.

The genes are TRBV4-1 and TRBJ1-5, with a tentative D call TRBD1 (5 bases). Germline CDR1 and CDR2: MGHRA and YSYEKL. The CDR3 length is 16 residues. Trimming removed 4 bases from V and 1 base from J, with 14 bases in between. CDR3 coding DNA: TGCGCCAGCAGCCTCTTGCACGGGACCAGCAATCAGCCCCAGCATTTT. Residues: CASSLLHGTSNQPQHF.

The chain joins TRBV5-6 to TRBJ1-2; a weak D match, TRBD1 (6 bases). V lost 0 bases and J lost 3, with 9 bases in between. The CDR3 sequence is 14 residues long. The germline V gene encodes CDR1 SGHDT and CDR2 YYEEEE. The CDR3 DNA follows: TGTGCCAGCAGCTTGGGGGACATGGACTATGGCTACACCTTC. This sequence encodes CASSLGDMDYGYTF.

The chain uses TRBV4-1 and TRBJ2-3; 8 bases fit TRBD2. The CDR3 runs to 14 residues. The germline gives CDR1 MGHRA, CDR2 YSYEKL. V lost 1 base and J lost 4; bases outside the gene matches: 1. The CDR3 DNA reads TGCGCCAGCAGCCAAGGGACTAGCTCAGATACGCAGTATTTT. Protein product: CASSQGTSSDTQYF.

V is TRBV20-1 and J is TRBJ1-2; tentative D call: TRBD1 (6 bases). CDR1 and CDR2 from the germline V gene are DFQATT and SNEGSKA (reference sequence). This CDR3 is built from 15 residues. V was cut by 3 bases and J by 0 bases, with 14 bases left in between. The CDR3 DNA sequence: TGCAGTGCTAGCCCTGGGGGCGGCGCTAACTATGGCTACACCTTC. Translated, it gives CSASPGGGANYGYTF.